The rows below give T cell receptor beta chains drawn from one sample of a study of blood T cell repertoires in COVID-19. The repertoire was sequenced with immunoSEQ multiplex PCR; TCRdb's copy has only in-frame clones and lacks some. The sample lists 200,000 to 300,000 clones; around 83% were seen once. Input material: peripheral blood. The receptors originated from a woman aged 35 to 49 who had recovered from COVID-19. Each CDR3 is given with its conserved first and last residue. The D gene is left open where the match is weak. Part of the rows lack a size; the others show once, few, many or a class for expanded clones.

J,D,size,V,CDR3,DNA
TRBJ2-2,TRBD1,.,TRBV27,CASSRDRVSPGELFF,TGTGCCAGCAGCCGAGACAGGGTTTCACCCGGGGAGCTGTTTTTT
TRBJ1-6,.,.,TRBV6-5,CASSIRENSPLHF,TGTGCCAGCAGCATACGAGAGAATTCACCCCTCCACTTT
TRBJ2-3,.,.,TRBV6-2/TRBV6-3,CASSRGKGDTQYF,TGTGCCAGCAGTAGGGGGAAGGGAGATACGCAGTATTTT
TRBJ2-2,TRBD2,.,TRBV7-2,CASSPSGANTGELFF,TGTGCCAGCAGCCCTAGCGGAGCGAACACCGGGGAGCTGTTTTTT
TRBJ1-2,.,.,TRBV12-3/TRBV12-4,CASRIGHGGGYTF,TGTGCCAGCAGGATAGGACACGGCGGTGGCTACACCTTC
TRBJ2-2,TRBD1,.,TRBV20-1,CSASQTGETGELFF,TGCAGTGCTAGTCAGACAGGGGAAACCGGGGAGCTGTTTTTT
TRBJ2-7,TRBD1,.,TRBV28,CASSSPSDRGSYEQYF,TGTGCCAGCAGTTCCCCTTCTGACAGGGGGTCTTACGAGCAGTACTTC
TRBJ2-3,.,.,TRBV9,CASSASGPIADTQYF,TGTGCCAGCAGCGCGAGCGGGCCTATTGCAGATACGCAGTATTTT
TRBJ2-1,TRBD2,.,TRBV9,CASSHSGGPNEQFF,TGTGCCAGCAGCCACAGCGGGGGGCCCAATGAGCAGTTCTTC
TRBJ1-6,.,.,TRBV30,CAWSALSGGNSPLHF,TGTGCCTGGAGCGCGCTGTCGGGTGGTAATTCACCCCTCCACTTT
TRBJ2-3,.,.,TRBV24-1,CATSGSTGPDTQYF,TGTGCCACCAGTGGGAGCACAGGGCCAGATACGCAGTATTTT
TRBJ2-6,.,.,TRBV5-3,CARSVDSPKPGANVLTF,TGTGCCAGAAGCGTTGACAGTCCCAAACCCGGGGCCAACGTCCTGACTTTC
TRBJ1-3,.,few,TRBV5-1,CASSSNLETDTIYF,TGCGCCAGCAGCTCTAATTTAGAAACCGACACCATATATTTT
TRBJ2-7,TRBD1,.,TRBV27,CASSFRDRGPFPYEQYF,TGTGCCAGCAGTTTCCGGGACAGGGGACCTTTCCCCTACGAGCAGTACTTC
TRBJ2-5,TRBD2,.,TRBV24-1,CATSPSGDLRETQYF,TGTGCCACCAGTCCTAGCGGGGATCTCAGGGAGACCCAGTACTTC
TRBJ2-3,TRBD1,.,TRBV6-1,CASSEDEGAGDTQYF,TGTGCCAGCAGTGAAGATGAGGGGGCAGGAGATACGCAGTATTTT
TRBJ2-6,TRBD2,.,TRBV2,CASSVPFTSGASVLTF,TGTGCCAGCAGTGTCCCTTTTACTAGCGGGGCGTCCGTCCTGACTTTC
TRBJ1-5,.,.,TRBV2,CASSYRELPQHF,TGTGCCAGCAGCTACAGGGAACTGCCCCAGCATTTT
TRBJ1-2,TRBD1,few,TRBV5-5,CASSFDRDGYTF,TGTGCCAGCAGCTTTGACAGGGATGGCTACACCTTC
TRBJ1-1,.,.,TRBV5-1,CASSLGQGEAFF,TGCGCCAGCAGCTTAGGCCAGGGTGAGGCTTTCTTT
TRBJ2-2,.,.,TRBV7-9,CASNPGANTGELFF,TGTGCCAGCAACCCGGGGGCGAACACCGGGGAGCTGTTTTTT
TRBJ1-2,TRBD1,.,TRBV2,CASSEPDRANYGYTF,TGTGCCAGCAGTGAACCCGACAGGGCTAACTATGGCTACACCTTC
TRBJ2-4,TRBD1,.,TRBV19,CASSNRGHIQYF,TGTGCCAGTAGTAACAGGGGACACATTCAGTACTTC
TRBJ2-3,.,.,TRBV27,CASRITSTDTQYF,TGTGCCAGCAGGATTACTAGCACAGATACGCAGTATTTT
TRBJ1-5,.,.,TRBV18,CASSPPLGQGGQPQHF,TGTGCCAGCTCACCACCTTTGGGGCAGGGAGGTCAGCCCCAGCATTTT
TRBJ2-5,TRBD1,.,TRBV20-1,CSASGQGGETQYF,TGCAGTGCCAGTGGACAGGGCGGAGAGACCCAGTACTTC
TRBJ2-1,TRBD2,.,TRBV28,CASGPLAGSSYNEQFF,TGTGCCAGCGGACCACTAGCGGGGAGCTCCTACAATGAGCAGTTCTTC
TRBJ1-5,TRBD1,.,TRBV7-2,CASSPGQNQPQHF,TGTGCCAGCAGCCCGGGACAGAATCAGCCCCAGCATTTT
TRBJ2-1,.,.,TRBV5-4,CASSPPFSSYNEQFF,TGTGCCAGCAGCCCACCTTTTAGCTCCTACAATGAGCAGTTCTTC
TRBJ1-2,.,.,TRBV29-1,CSASRGSLESYTF,TGCAGCGCTTCCAGGGGCTCCCTGGAGAGCTACACCTTC
TRBJ2-6,.,once,TRBV28,CASSTQGAGANVLTF,TGTGCCAGCAGTACACAGGGTGCTGGGGCCAACGTCCTGACTTTC
TRBJ2-7,.,.,TRBV28,CASSHWGGQGIWEQYF,TGTGCCAGCAGTCACTGGGGGGGCCAGGGGATATGGGAGCAGTACTTC
TRBJ1-4,.,.,TRBV29-1,CSVARTEDNEKLFF,TGCAGCGTCGCAAGGACGGAGGACAATGAAAAACTGTTTTTT